This T cell receptor (beta chain) comes out of a study of blood T cell repertoires in COVID-19. Study in general: T cells, B-cell-depleted T cells, or PBMCs supplied cDNA or gDNA.

Original analysis: From reference gene primer amplification, estimates of nucleated cell counts were derived. The protocol was immunoSEQ multiplex PCR, while the TCRdb copy is restricted to in-frame clones and leaves out a portion. V and J calls and clone size are as listed in that table; D and trimming were resolved from the DNA. In the table there are about 100,000 clones, roughly 90% of which are singletons. This clone was detected only once. The CDR3 sequence is 14 residues long. V shed 8 bases and J 3 bases; nucleotides not matched to a gene: 8. The V gene's germline CDR1 is MNHEY and CDR2 SVGAGI.

This clonotype was obtained from a man aged 25 to 45 in a cohort sampled during active COVID-19. The sample comprised peripheral blood. This rearrangement joins TRBV6-5 to TRBJ2-7; 9 nucleotides line up with TRBD1. The CDR3 loop reads CASAIGTGFYEQYF. The CDR3 nucleotides read TGTGCCAGCGCAATCGGGACAGGGTTCTACGAGCAGTACTTC.